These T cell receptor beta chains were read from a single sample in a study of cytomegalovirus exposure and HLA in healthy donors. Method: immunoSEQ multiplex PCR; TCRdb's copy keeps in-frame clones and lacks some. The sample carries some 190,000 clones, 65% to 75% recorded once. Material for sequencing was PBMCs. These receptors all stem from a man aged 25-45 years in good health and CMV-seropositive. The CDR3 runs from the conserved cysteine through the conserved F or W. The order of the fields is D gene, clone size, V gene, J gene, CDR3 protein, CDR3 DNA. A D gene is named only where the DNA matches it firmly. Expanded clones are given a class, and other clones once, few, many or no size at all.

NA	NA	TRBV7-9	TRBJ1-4	CASNPTGFEKLFF	TGTGCCAGCAACCCTACGGGTTTTGAAAAACTGTTTTTT
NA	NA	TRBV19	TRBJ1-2	CASSQRSYGYTF	TGTGCCAGTAGTCAGAGGTCATATGGCTACACCTTC
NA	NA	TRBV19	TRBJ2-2	CASSQEGTAGELFF	TGTGCCAGTAGTCAGGAGGGGACGGCCGGGGAGCTGTTTTTT
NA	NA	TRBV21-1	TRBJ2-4	CASSKVICLAKNIQYF	TGTGCCAGCAGCAAAGTTATTTGTCTAGCCAAAAACATTCAGTACTTC
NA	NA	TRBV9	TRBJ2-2	CASSVATGNTGELFF	TGTGCCAGCAGCGTAGCTACCGGGAACACCGGGGAGCTGTTTTTT
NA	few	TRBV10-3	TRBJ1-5	CASSYSQDQPQHF	TGTGCCAGCAGTTACTCTCAGGATCAGCCCCAGCATTTT
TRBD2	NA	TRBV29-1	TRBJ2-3	CSVVSGGTDTQYF	TGCAGCGTGGTTAGCGGGGGAACAGATACGCAGTATTTT
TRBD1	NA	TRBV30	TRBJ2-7	CAWGTMGAGGEQYF	TGTGCCTGGGGGACGATGGGGGCAGGGGGCGAGCAGTACTTC
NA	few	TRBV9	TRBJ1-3	CASSVESRAGNTIYF	TGTGCCAGCAGCGTAGAATCGAGGGCTGGAAACACCATATATTTT
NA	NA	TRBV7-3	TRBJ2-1	CASSPGGSSYNEQFF	TGTGCCAGCAGCCCGGGGGGCAGCTCCTACAATGAGCAGTTCTTC
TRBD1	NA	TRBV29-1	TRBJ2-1	CSVDRRQGQGNEQFF	TGCAGCGTTGATCGAAGACAGGGACAAGGCAATGAGCAGTTCTTC
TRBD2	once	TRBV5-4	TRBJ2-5	CASSPGTSGIRQTQYF	TGTGCCAGCAGCCCAGGGACTAGCGGGATCCGGCAGACCCAGTACTTC
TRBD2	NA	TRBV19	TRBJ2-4	CASSLPSGMAKNIQYF	TGTGCCAGTAGTCTTCCTAGCGGGATGGCCAAAAACATTCAGTACTTC
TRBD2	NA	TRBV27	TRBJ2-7	CASSPEAGVSYEQYF	TGTGCCAGCAGTCCCGAAGCGGGAGTGTCCTACGAGCAGTACTTC
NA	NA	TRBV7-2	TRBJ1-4	CASSLDLTATNEKLFF	TGTGCCAGCAGCTTAGATTTAACGGCAACTAATGAAAAACTGTTTTTT
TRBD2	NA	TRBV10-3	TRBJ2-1	CAISQGTSGSNEQFF	TGTGCCATCAGCCAAGGGACTAGCGGGAGTAATGAGCAGTTCTTC
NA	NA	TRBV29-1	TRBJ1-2	CSVDGVQGYYGYTF	TGCAGCGTTGACGGGGTTCAGGGGTACTATGGCTACACCTTC
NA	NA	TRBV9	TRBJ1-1	CASSVADTEAFF	TGTGCCAGCAGCGTAGCGGACACTGAAGCTTTCTTT
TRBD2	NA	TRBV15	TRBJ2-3	CATSRDPPRLAGTDTQYF	TGTGCCACCAGCAGAGATCCACCCAGGCTAGCGGGGACAGATACGCAGTATTTT
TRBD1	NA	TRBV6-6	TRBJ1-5	CASRIQGAGQPQHF	TGTGCCAGCAGAATACAGGGGGCCGGCCAGCCCCAGCATTTT
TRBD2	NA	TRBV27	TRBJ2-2	CASSRLGSGRGTGELFF	TGTGCCAGCAGCCGCTTGGGTAGCGGGAGGGGAACCGGGGAGCTGTTTTTT
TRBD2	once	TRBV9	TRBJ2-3	CASSAHGLAGNTDTQYF	TGTGCCAGCAGCGCCCATGGACTAGCGGGAAACACAGATACGCAGTATTTT
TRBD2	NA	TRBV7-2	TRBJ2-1	CASSLAGTSGNNEQFF	TGTGCCAGCAGCTTAGCCGGGACTAGCGGTAACAATGAGCAGTTCTTC
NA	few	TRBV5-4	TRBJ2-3	CASSLVGRGTDTQYF	TGTGCCAGCAGCTTGGTGGGTCGGGGCACAGATACGCAGTATTTT
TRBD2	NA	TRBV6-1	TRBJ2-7	CASSEVWASGSYEQYF	TGTGCCAGCAGTGAAGTATGGGCTAGCGGCAGCTACGAGCAGTACTTC
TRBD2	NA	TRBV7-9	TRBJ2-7	CASSLQRGHNEQYF	TGTGCCAGCAGCTTACAGCGGGGCCATAACGAGCAGTACTTC
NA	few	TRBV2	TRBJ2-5	CASSEHYQETQYF	TGTGCCAGCAGTGAACACTACCAAGAGACCCAGTACTTC
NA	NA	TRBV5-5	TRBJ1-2	CASRLDGYGYTF	TGTGCCAGCAGATTGGACGGCTATGGCTACACCTTC
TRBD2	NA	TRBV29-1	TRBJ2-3	CSVDVLAGGTDTQYF	TGCAGCGTTGATGTACTAGCGGGGGGAACAGATACGCAGTATTTT
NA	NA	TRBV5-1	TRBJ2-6	CASSLAVNSGANVLTF	TGCGCCAGCAGCTTGGCGGTGAACTCTGGGGCCAACGTCCTGACTTTC
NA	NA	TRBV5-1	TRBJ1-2	CASSSITTGANGYTF	TGCGCCAGCAGCTCCATCACGACAGGAGCGAATGGCTACACCTTC
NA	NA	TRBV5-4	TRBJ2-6	CASSSQESGANVLTF	TGTGCCAGCAGCTCTCAGGAAAGTGGGGCCAACGTCCTGACTTTC
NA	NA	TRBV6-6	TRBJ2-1	CASSYGARQFF	TGTGCCAGCAGTTACGGAGCGAGGCAGTTCTTC
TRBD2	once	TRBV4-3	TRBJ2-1	CASSQVLAGGRNEQFF	TGCGCCAGCAGCCAAGTACTAGCGGGGGGGCGGAATGAGCAGTTCTTC
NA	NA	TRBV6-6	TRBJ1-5	CASRALAADSNQPQHF	TGTGCCAGCAGAGCCCTTGCAGCGGATAGCAATCAGCCCCAGCATTTT
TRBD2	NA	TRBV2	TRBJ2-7	CASTRDYRNYEQYF	TGTGCCAGCACCCGGGACTATCGGAACTACGAGCAGTACTTC
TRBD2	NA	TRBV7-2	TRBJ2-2	CASSRGGRLAGGRELFF	TGTGCCAGCAGCCGAGGGGGGAGACTAGCGGGAGGGAGGGAGCTGTTTTTT
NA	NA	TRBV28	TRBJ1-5	CATQTPGGNQPQHF	TGTGCCACCCAGACCCCCGGGGGCAATCAGCCCCAGCATTTT
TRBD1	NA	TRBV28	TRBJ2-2	CASRQGAWGTGELFF	TGTGCCAGCAGACAGGGGGCATGGGGCACCGGGGAGCTGTTTTTT
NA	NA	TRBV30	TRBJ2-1	CAWSGTNWRNEQFF	TGTGCCTGGAGTGGAACTAACTGGAGGAATGAGCAGTTCTTC
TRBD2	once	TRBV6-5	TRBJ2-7	CASSLGLAGASYEQYF	TGTGCCAGCAGTTTGGGACTAGCGGGAGCTTCCTACGAGCAGTACTTC
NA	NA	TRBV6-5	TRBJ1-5	CASSSRGNQPQHF	TGTGCCAGCAGTTCCCGGGGCAATCAGCCCCAGCATTTT
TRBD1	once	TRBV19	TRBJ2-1	CASSIRPGGNVEVEQFF	TGTGCCAGTAGTATCCGGCCAGGGGGCAATGTAGAGGTTGAGCAGTTCTTC
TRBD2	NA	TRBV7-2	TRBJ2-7	CASSRAGVGYEQYF	TGTGCCAGCAGCAGGGCGGGAGTCGGGTACGAGCAGTACTTC
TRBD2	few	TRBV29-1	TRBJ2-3	CSVDPSGGPIDTQYF	TGCAGCGTTGACCCCTCGGGGGGTCCTATAGATACGCAGTATTTT